These T cell receptor beta chains were read from a single sample in a study of T cells in Graves' hyperthyroidism and ophthalmopathy. From the multiplex PCR reads, TCRdb called clonotypes with MiXCR, one entry per CDR3 protein. The sample includes under 800,000 distinct CDR3 sequences, about 15% of them seen just once. Material: blood. Every receptor here comes from a woman under 30 with Graves' hyperthyroidism. The CDR3 runs from the conserved cysteine through the conserved F or W. D genes are given only for firm matches. Some rows have no size entry. The others give once, few or many, or a class for an expanded clone.

clone_size	v_call	d_call	j_call	cdr3_nt	cdr3_aa
-	TRBV7-3	TRBD2	TRBJ2-3	TGTGCCAGCAGCCCAGGGACCTCAGCGGGAGTCGCAGATACGCAGTATTTT	CASSPGTSAGVADTQYF
many	TRBV10-1	TRBD1	TRBJ1-1	TGCGCCAGCAGTGGGCCGGGACAGTGGAACACTGAAGCTTTCTTT	CASSGPGQWNTEAFF
-	TRBV28	-	TRBJ2-2	TGTGCCAGCCTGGGGGGGCCCGGGGAGCTGTTTTTT	CASLGGPGELFF
many	TRBV28	-	TRBJ1-4	TGTGCCAGCAGTTTTCTCAGGGAATCAACTAATGAAAAACTGTTTTTT	CASSFLRESTNEKLFF
few	TRBV27	TRBD1	TRBJ1-4	TGTGGCAGCAGTACCAGACAGGGAAATGAAAAACTGTTTTTT	CGSSTRQGNEKLFF
-	TRBV6-2/TRBV6-3	-	TRBJ2-1	TGTGCCAGCGGAACCGTCGCCCCCCTCTACAATGAGCAGTTCTTC	CASGTVAPLYNEQFF
many	TRBV28	TRBD2	TRBJ2-7	TGTGCCAGCAGTTGGCAGGGACTAGCCTACGAGCAGTACTTC	CASSWQGLAYEQYF
many	TRBV28	TRBD2	TRBJ2-1	TGTGCCAGCAGTTTATTTCCTAGCGGTAATGAGCAGTTCTTC	CASSLFPSGNEQFF
-	TRBV6-1	TRBD1	TRBJ2-3	TGTGCCAGCAGGGGGACAGGGATGGATACGCAGTATTTT	CASRGTGMDTQYF
many	TRBV18	-	TRBJ2-5	TGTGCCAGCTCACCCATCACAGGATGGGAGACCCAGTACTTC	CASSPITGWETQYF
many	TRBV7-2	-	TRBJ1-5	TGTGCCAGCAGCTTAGCGGGCAGAATCAATCAGCCCCAGCATTTT	CASSLAGRINQPQHF
-	TRBV12-3/TRBV12-4	TRBD1	TRBJ2-7	TGTGCCAGCAAGGCGGGACAGGGTTTCCACGAGCAGTACTTC	CASKAGQGFHEQYF
many	TRBV12-3/TRBV12-4	-	TRBJ2-1	TGTGCCAGCAGTTATTTGGGGGCGAAGAATGAGCAGTTCTTC	CASSYLGAKNEQFF
few	TRBV5-1	-	TRBJ2-1	TGCGCCAGCAGCTTGTTATTGAATGAGCAGTTCTTC	CASSLLLNEQFF
once	TRBV18	-	TRBJ2-5	TGTGCCAGCTCGGAAAACAGGGTGAGGGGAGAGACCCAGTACTTC	CASSENRVRGETQYF
-	TRBV7-9	-	TRBJ2-5	TGTGCCAGCAGCAACGAGGGGTCGAGGGGTCCGGGGACCCAGTACTTC	CASSNEGSRGPGTQYF
-	TRBV10-3	TRBD2	TRBJ2-6	TGTGCCATCAGTGGGACTAGCGGGAGGGCGGGGGCCAACGTCCTGACTTTC	CAISGTSGRAGANVLTF
few	TRBV3-1	-	TRBJ2-2	TGTGCCAGCAGCCCTTGGACTGGGCTCACCGGGGAGCTGTTTTTT	CASSPWTGLTGELFF
-	TRBV19	-	TRBJ1-2	TGTGCCAGTAGTATGCAGGGGCTGGGTAACTATGGCTACACCTTC	CASSMQGLGNYGYTF
many	TRBV20-1	TRBD1	TRBJ2-1	TGCAGTGCCTCATCGACAGGGACCGCCTACAATGAGCAGTTCTTC	CSASSTGTAYNEQFF
-	TRBV12-3/TRBV12-4	-	TRBJ2-1	TGTGCCAGCAGCTTCAGGGGTAACGATGAGCAGTTCTTC	CASSFRGNDEQFF
many	TRBV28	TRBD2	TRBJ2-2	TGTGCCAGCAGTTGGGGGGGACTAGCGGGTGCTAGCACCGGGGAGCTGTTTTTT	CASSWGGLAGASTGELFF
many	TRBV19	-	TRBJ2-7	TGTGCCAGTAGTATTGAACCGGGACGGCGCTACGAGCAGTACTTC	CASSIEPGRRYEQYF
many	TRBV12-3/TRBV12-4	TRBD1	TRBJ2-2	TGTGCCAGCTCTCCGACAGGGCCAAACGCCGGGGAGCTGTTTTTT	CASSPTGPNAGELFF
-	TRBV6-2/TRBV6-3	-	TRBJ1-2	TGTGCCAGCAGAACGGGGGGCTCCTATGGCTACACCTTC	CASRTGGSYGYTF
few	TRBV15	-	TRBJ2-2	TGTGCCACCAGCGAACTCAACACCGGGGAGCTGTTTTTT	CATSELNTGELFF
-	TRBV29-1	-	TRBJ1-1	TGCAGCGTTCGAGAGGGGGGCCTCATTGGTGAAGCTTTCTTT	CSVREGGLIGEAFF
once	TRBV14	-	TRBJ1-1	TGTGCCAGCAGGGACATGATGAACACTGAAGCTTTCTTT	CASRDMMNTEAFF
-	TRBV5-1	-	TRBJ2-7	TGCGCCAGCCAGGATAGCTACGAGCAGTACTTC	CASQDSYEQYF
many	TRBV24-1	TRBD2	TRBJ2-1	TGTGCCACCAGTGATACTAGCGGGAGCCCCTACAATGAGCAGTTCTTC	CATSDTSGSPYNEQFF
many	TRBV20-1	-	TRBJ2-3	TGCAGTGCTAGAGATATTCCTTCCGATACGCAGTATTTT	CSARDIPSDTQYF
few	TRBV7-2	TRBD1	TRBJ2-7	TGTGCCAGCAGCACCCGGACAGGGCGAGACGATGAGAGAGAGCAGTACTTC	CASSTRTGRDDEREQYF
many	TRBV7-9	-	TRBJ2-5	TGTGCCAGCATCCCAATTTCGGAAGAAGAGACCCAGTACTTC	CASIPISEEETQYF
many	TRBV6-1	-	TRBJ2-5	TGTGCCAGCAGTGATCTTTGGGACCCAGGCTATAGAGAGACCCAGTACTTC	CASSDLWDPGYRETQYF
-	TRBV11-2	TRBD2	TRBJ2-1	TGTGCCAGCAGCTTATGGGGACTAGGGTACAATGAGCAGTTCTTC	CASSLWGLGYNEQFF
many	TRBV2	TRBD1	TRBJ1-4	TGTGCCAGCAGCAAAGGGGGCACAGGAGAAAAACTGTTTTTT	CASSKGGTGEKLFF
many	TRBV11-2	-	TRBJ2-4	TGTGCCAGCAGCTTAGTCCGGGGGTCTCGTCTAGCCAAAAACATTCAGTACTTC	CASSLVRGSRLAKNIQYF